The sequence of this T cell receptor beta chain was determined in a study of regulatory T cells in long-lasting Graves disease (dated by TCRdb to the early 2020s). With regard to the full study: Persistent Graves' disease was defined as persistently positive TSH receptor autoantibodies together with antithyroid drug treatment for over 5 years. This study used TCR sequencing and RNA sequencing of peripheral blood to compare persistent Graves' disease patients against newly diagnosed Graves' disease patients. The study was conducted in China and was registered as a clinical trial. TCR sequencing covered 13 persistent and approximately 20 newly diagnosed Graves' disease patients, some 35 samples in total. In the clinical cohort, patients with persistent Graves' disease had used antithyroid drugs for an average of about 10.3 years. The full study reports these points: Peripheral blood alone was examined, since thyroid tissue, which constituted the primary lesion, could not be accessed. Patients with persistent disease shared more public clonotypes (around 2,500) than newly diagnosed patients did (966). As a limitation, the authors acknowledged that the small sample size may reduce accuracy. Lower TCR Shannon entropy and fewer highly expanded clones were observed in persistent Graves' disease patients than in newly diagnosed patients, which suggested clonal expansion. Sequencing and analysis were limited to the TCR beta chain. Preferential use of TRBV28, TRBJ1-2 and TRBJ2-5 was observed in persistent disease, whereas TRBV20-1 and TRBJ2-1 were favored in newly diagnosed disease.

Taken with the paper, the label for time point translates to: persistent/refractory GD, antithyroid drugs over 5 years with positive TRAb. For both TCR sequencing and RNA sequencing, RNA was extracted from PBMCs in TRIzol. The diagnosis of Graves' disease followed American Thyroid Association guidelines. Patients were recruited from an endocrinology department in Xi'an, China. Each patient gave about 9.1 milliliters of peripheral blood, collected in an EDTA anticoagulant tube. PBMCs were isolated by Ficoll Paque Plus density gradient separation without further T cell sorting. An Agilent 2100 Bioanalyzer and agarose gel were used to check RNA quality, while a NanoDrop 2000 measured RNA concentration. On this clonotype itself: It has no known antigen specificity. There are no base qualities to consult, and no much larger clone falls within one base.

The germline V gene (reference sequence) specifies LNHNV as CDR1 and YYDKDF as CDR2. The CDR3 numbers 15 residues from cysteine through phenylalanine. Kept here is only the CDR3 DNA, which spans 45 bases and is read in frame from base 1. V lost 0 bases and J lost 6 bases; the stretch between them is 14 bases long. The method behind the library was multiplex PCR. These reads were obtained on an Illumina HiSeq 4000. CDR3 regions were amplified by Arm-PCR with iRepertoire HTBI primers to construct TCR beta libraries. Gel purification was performed on PCR products prior to sequencing. The original methods were these. A total of fewer than 65 TRBV and under 15 TRBJ segments were identified across samples and were used for gene usage analysis of CDR3 amino acid clonotypes. COPE and FqMerger were used to merge filtered high-quality paired reads into contigs. BLAST was used to align contigs to the IMGT TRBV, TRBD and TRBJ reference genes, and CDR3 was defined following IMGT. Any clonotype with a frequency above 0.1% was classified as a highly expanded clone. Shannon entropy served as the measure of repertoire diversity, while the Gini coefficient captured V-J evenness. Public clonotypes were defined as clonotypes shared by more than one individual. TCRdb trimmed public reads at Q25 via fastp, called clones via MiXCR and kept in-frame beta chains. Rows with one shared CDR3 protein collapse into an entry with the most common genes and DNA. TCRdb, not the original authors, processed these V and J calls. The sample contains 700,000 or so distinct CDR3 sequences, around 30% of them found a single time. Of the sample, around 42% falls within the top ten clones.

This TCR was sampled from a female donor with Graves disease. The rearrangement joined TRBV15 to TRBJ1-2; TRBD1 could be the D gene, as 5 bases match. This specimen was peripheral blood mononuclear cells (PBMCs), taken when the disease was refractory, from a patient treated with antithyroid drugs. Here the CDR3 is given as CATSRDFGGFDGYTF. The DNA sequence reads TGTGCCACCAGCAGAGATTTCGGGGGGTTTGATGGCTACACCTTC.